This is a list of T cell receptor beta chains from one sample in a study of Graves' ophthalmopathy and Graves' hyperthyroidism. In TCRdb, the multiplex PCR reads were re-called with MiXCR into one record per CDR3 protein. The sample shows 45,000 to 60,000 distinct CDR3 sequences, less than 65% of them seen only once. What was sequenced was peripheral blood. Receptors were obtained from an adult woman with Graves' ophthalmopathy. Both conserved end residues are part of each CDR3.

TRBJ2-1 | TRBV29-1 | CSAPGLALLNEQFF
TRBJ1-6 | TRBV5-1 | CASSPASQGASPLHF
TRBJ1-5 | TRBV6-1 | CASSERAAISPQHF
TRBJ2-1 | TRBV4-1 | CASGQLSWNEQFF
TRBJ2-1 | TRBV24-1 | CATSVRNEQFF
TRBJ1-5 | TRBV7-2 | CASSLAGTLNQPQHF
TRBJ2-2 | TRBV27 | CASSSGTSAGELFF
TRBJ1-2 | TRBV29-1 | CSAGEYGYTF
TRBJ2-3 | TRBV7-2 | CASSLEGRTQYF
TRBJ2-3 | TRBV6-5 | CASSDPGLSTDTQYF
TRBJ2-7 | TRBV14 | CASSWGGAYKQYF
TRBJ1-6 | TRBV19 | CASSIAGDYNSPLHF
TRBJ2-1 | TRBV10-2 | CASSVEGWYNEQFF
TRBJ1-4 | TRBV5-4 | CASSFGGALDEKLFF
TRBJ1-1 | TRBV20-1 | CSAFARGGFSYTEAFF
TRBJ2-1 | TRBV24-1 | CATSDLDTMEQFF
TRBJ2-1 | TRBV20-1 | CSARVLNNEQFF
TRBJ2-1 | TRBV27 | CASSYYSGDNEQFF
TRBJ1-1 | TRBV7-2 | CASSLEVTGVKDTEAFF